These 5 T cell receptor beta chains were sequenced from one sample in a study of Ad26.COV2.S vaccination and SARS-CoV-2 variants. Assay: immunoSEQ multiplex PCR; the TCRdb copy retains only in-frame clones and omits some. This table holds just under 250,000 clones, over 75% found once. Treatment in this sample: around 19 received Ad26.COV2.S at low or high dose, single or two shots; a few received placebo; per-sample allocation not given. Samples came from day 63 after the first vaccine or placebo injection. This material consisted of peripheral blood, taken in a trial of Ad26.COV2.S vaccine versus placebo. These receptors all stem from a person aged 18-60 years who received the Ad26.COV2.S COVID-19 vaccine or a placebo.

A note on this clone: Other nucleotide sequences in the sample specify the same CDR3. The rearrangement links TRBV5-1 to TRBJ1-5, with a possible D match to TRBD1 (5 bases). From germline, CDR1 is SGHRS and CDR2 YFSETQ. V dropped 0 bases and J dropped 7 bases, with 8 bases sitting between them. The CDR3 runs to 13 residues. The CDR3 loop is CASSLGRDQPQHF. Here the CDR3 DNA reads TGCGCCAGCAGCTTGGGCAGGGACCAGCCCCAGCATTTT. Based on the CDR3 plus reference TRBV5-1 and TRBJ1-5, the full variable domain is KAGVTQTPRYLIKTRGQQVTLSCSPISGHRSVSWYQQTPGQGLQFLFEYFSETQRNKGNFPGRFSGRQFSNSRSEMNVSTLELGDSALYLCASSLGRDQPQHFGDGTRLSIL.

In this sample, this clone turned up once. The V call is TRBV9, the J call TRBJ1-1, with D unclear. The CDR3 covers 13 residues. Germline CDR1 and CDR2: SGDLS and YYNGEE. The ends were cut back, 0 bases at V and 3 bases at J, with 6 bases in the middle. CDR3 protein: CASSVGPYTEAFF. CDR3 nucleotide sequence: TGTGCCAGCAGCGTAGGCCCGTACACTGAAGCTTTCTTT.

This sequence joins TRBV19 and TRBJ2-7; 9 nucleotides agree with TRBD2. CDR3 size: 16 residues. Trimming took 1 base from V and 2 from J; bases not matched to a gene: 6. Germline CDR1 LNHDA, CDR2 SQIVND (reference sequence). The CDR3 protein is CASSIGSTSGPYEQYF. CDR3 in DNA: TGTGCCAGTAGTATAGGCTCGACTAGCGGTCCCTACGAGCAGTACTTC.

The CDR3: CASSQNIRGTDYQETQYF. The CDR3 nucleotides are TGCGCCAGCAGCCAAAACATCCGGGGGACCGACTACCAAGAGACCCAGTACTTC. This rearrangement joins TRBV4-3 to TRBJ2-5; D possibly corresponds to TRBD2 (6 bases). This CDR3 region has 18 residues. V lost 2 bases and J 0 bases, leaving 19 bases between the germline ends. Germline lookup yields CDR1 LGHNA and CDR2 YSLEER.

The gene calls are TRBV24-1 and TRBJ2-7; D is possibly TRBD2 (6 bases). V was shortened by 5 bases and J by 6 bases, with 19 bases between the two germline ends. Per the germline V gene, CDR1 is KGHDR and CDR2 is SFDVKD. This CDR3 contains 15 residues. The DNA for the CDR3 is TGTGCCACCAGTGGCGCCCCGGGAGAAGGAGGCGAGCAGTACTTC. Translation gives CATSGAPGEGGEQYF.